This TCR beta chain was profiled in a study of OX40 agonist ivuxolimab in advanced cancers. Study at large: Three patients, one with hepatocellular carcinoma and two with cutaneous melanoma, achieved partial responses. Study-level points and caveats: Individuals who were partial responders at 0.1-3.0 mg/kg had clonal expansion that ranked among the lowest. Nonresponders, in some cases, also had low normalized T-cell clonal expansion. The study found that CD8+ T cells averaged more expanded clones than CD4+.

The CDR3 covers 14 residues. Germline V gene lookup returns CDR1 GTSNPN and CDR2 SVGIG (reference sequence). V was shortened by 3 bases and J by 1 base, with 10 bases between the two germline ends. Concerning this clone: Its antigen is currently unknown.

Some clones are missing from TCRdb's copy, which holds only in-frame ones; the method was immunoSEQ multiplex PCR. The sample has tens of thousands of clones, around 90% seen once. This chain uses TRBV30 with TRBJ1-5; D is undetermined. This receptor was obtained from an adult with an advanced solid tumor such as melanoma, head and neck, liver or kidney cancer. Sample: CD4+ or CD8+ T cells sorted from blood, taken in a trial of the OX40 agonist ivuxolimab. CDR3 bases: TGTGCCTGGAGCGGTACGGCCAGCAATCAGCCCCAGCATTTT. It specifies CAWSGTASNQPQHF.